This entry lists 21 T cell receptor beta chains sequenced from one sample in a study of T cells in Graves' hyperthyroidism and ophthalmopathy. There were TCR beta CDR3 regions amplified from RNA transcripts. The study used the HTBI primer set for a first-round RT-PCR of the TCR CDR3. Via MiXCR, TCRdb re-called the multiplex PCR reads, giving one row per CDR3 protein. The sample includes 530,000 or so distinct CDR3 sequences, about a sixth of them seen just once. Sequenced input: blood. These receptor sequences come from a woman aged 18-30 years with Graves' ophthalmopathy.

This clonotype has a count of ten or more. The rearrangement links TRBV2 to TRBJ1-1, with no clear D. The V gene lost 0 bases and the J gene lost 1 base, with 6 bases spanning the gap. The V gene's germline CDR1 is SNHLY and CDR2 FYNNEI. This CDR3 is built from 14 residues. CDR3: CASSEAGKNTEAFF. The DNA of the CDR3 is TGTGCCAGCAGTGAAGCAGGCAAGAACACTGAAGCTTTCTTT.

This clonotype has ten or more counts. The chain uses TRBV28 and TRBJ1-2; D unclear. The V and J ends lost 3 bases and 2 bases respectively, with 7 bases between them. Germline CDR1 reads MDHEN; CDR2 reads SYDVKM. The CDR3 has 13 residues. Written as DNA, the CDR3 is TGTGCCAGCAGTTTGGCGCAGAACTATGGCTACACCTTC. Protein: CASSLAQNYGYTF.

This rearrangement joins TRBV20-1 to TRBJ2-1, with 12 bases matching TRBD2. The germline CDR1 and CDR2 sequences are DFQATT and SNEGSKA (reference sequence). The CDR3 sequence is 14 residues long. With 6 bases clipped from V and 5 bases from J, the junction kept 5 bases outside the gene matches. CDR3 sequence: CSADGLAGHNEQFF. In DNA form, the CDR3 reads TGCAGTGCAGACGGACTAGCGGGACACAATGAGCAGTTCTTC.

A few counts support this clonotype. The chain links TRBV7-8 to TRBJ1-1, with D hard to call. The CDR3 has 15 amino acids. The germline V and J ends were trimmed by 1 base and 4 bases, with 13 bases remaining between them. Germline CDR1 reads SGHVS; CDR2 reads FQNEAQ. In DNA form, the CDR3 reads TGTGCCAGCAGCTTAGAGCTTCGGTTGGGCACTGAAGCTTTCTTT. It yields the protein CASSLELRLGTEAFF.

Of note for this clonotype: A much larger clone differs from this one at a single base, so this may be a read error. V is TRBV12-3 or TRBV12-4 and J is TRBJ1-1; tentatively, D is TRBD1 (6 bases). The CDR3 extends over 13 amino acids. Trimming removed 6 bases from V and 8 bases from J, with 16 bases in between. CDR3 sequence: CASRTRTEEEAFF. Here the CDR3 DNA reads TGTGCCAGCAGAACCAGGACAGAGGAAGAAGCTTTCTTT.

The V and J genes are TRBV4-1 and TRBJ2-1; D is unclear. V was clipped by 3 bases and J by 8 bases, with 23 bases between them. This CDR3 is built from 17 residues. CDR1 is MGHRA and CDR2 is YSYEKL in the germline V gene. CDR3 sequence: CASSHWAWGFVVDEQFF. For the CDR3, the DNA is TGCGCCAGCAGCCACTGGGCGTGGGGATTCGTGGTCGATGAGCAGTTCTTC.

This clonotype showed up many times. J is TRBJ2-2 and V is TRBV7-6; D gene uncertain. Trimming left V 4 bases short and J 1 base short, with 10 bases between. The CDR3 spans 15 residues. Germline CDR1 and CDR2: SGHVS and FNYEAQ. CDR3 DNA sequence: TGTGCCAGCAGCTCGTGGACGGGGAACACCGGGGAGCTGTTTTTT. Residues: CASSSWTGNTGELFF.

This clonotype was observed at least ten times. J is TRBJ2-1 and V is TRBV18; D might be TRBD1 or TRBD2, each matching 5 bases. Germline CDR1 is KGHSH and CDR2 is LQKENI. Trimming left V 1 base short and J 8 bases short, with 9 bases between. CDR3 length: 13 residues. CDR3 bases: TGTGCCAGCTCACCACAGGGGAGAGATGAGCAGTTCTTC. The encoded protein is CASSPQGRDEQFF.

In this sample, this clonotype turned up many times. The CDR3 loop is CASLEWGENTDTQYF. CDR3 coding DNA: TGTGCCAGCCTGGAGTGGGGGGAAAATACAGATACGCAGTATTTT. This chain links TRBV7-9 with TRBJ2-3; a possible D gene is TRBD2 (6 bases). Per germline, CDR1 SEHNR and CDR2 FQNEAQ (reference sequence). CDR3 length: 15 residues. Trimming stripped 8 bases from V and 3 bases from J, with 18 bases between. Supplemented by reference TRBV7-9 and TRBJ2-3, the full variable domain reads DTGVSQNPRHKITKRGQNVTFRCDPISEHNRLYWYRQTLGQGPEFLTYFQNEAQLEKSRLLSDRFSAERPKGSFSTLEIQRTEQGDSAMYLCASLEWGENTDTQYFGPGTRLTVL.

The chain has TRBV6-1 and TRBJ1-1; D perhaps matches TRBD1 (5 bases). Germline CDR1 and CDR2: MNHNS and SASEGT. The CDR3 is 16 residues long. The V gene lost 5 bases and the J gene lost 3 bases, with 19 bases spanning the gap. The CDR3 here is CASSTGRGVMYTEAFF. CDR3 bases: TGTGCCAGCAGTACGGGCCGGGGGGTTATGTACACTGAAGCTTTCTTT.

In its sample, this clonotype was seen many times. This chain joins TRBV12-3 or TRBV12-4 and TRBJ2-5; TRBD2 might be the D (6 bases). This CDR3 is 15 amino acids long. V was trimmed by 3 bases and J by 4 bases, leaving 15 bases between them. CDR3: CASSLGPGEVETQYF. DNA for the CDR3: TGTGCCAGCAGTTTGGGGCCGGGGGAAGTAGAGACCCAGTACTTC.

The J gene is TRBJ2-1, the V gene TRBV27; D gene uncertain. CDR3 length: 12 residues. Per the germline V gene, CDR1 is MNHEY and CDR2 is SMNVEV (reference sequence). The DNA for the CDR3 is TGTGCTGCGGCAGGTCAGTACAATGAGCAGTTCTTC. Its protein is CAAAGQYNEQFF.

This clonotype was detected a few times. The chain employs TRBV19 and TRBJ1-5; D is unresolved. Trimming took off 0 bases at V and 7 bases at J, with 7 bases between the two ends. The CDR3 is 13 residues long. CDR1 is LNHDA, CDR2 SQIVND, per germline (reference sequence). This chain's CDR3 is CASSIDRRQPQHF. The DNA for the CDR3 is TGTGCCAGTAGTATAGACAGAAGACAGCCCCAGCATTTT. Based on the CDR3 plus reference TRBV19 and TRBJ1-5, the full variable domain is DGGITQSPKYLFRKEGQNVTLSCEQNLNHDAMYWYRQDPGQGLRLIYYSQIVNDFQKGDIAEGYSVSREKKESFPLTVTSAQKNPTAFYLCASSIDRRQPQHFGDGTRLSIL.

This chain's CDR3 is CASSGRDGYNEQFF. CDR3 sequence (DNA): TGTGCCAGCAGCGGCCGGGACGGGTACAATGAGCAGTTCTTC. This rearrangement joins TRBV4-2 to TRBJ2-1; tentatively, D is TRBD1 or TRBD2 (5 bases each). The germline CDR1 and CDR2 sequences are LGHNA and YNFKEQ. V shed 5 bases and J shed 4 bases, with 12 bases lying between them. The CDR3 is made up of 14 amino acids.

Many counts were recorded for this clonotype. The rearrangement links TRBV11-2 to TRBJ2-3, with 11 bases lining up with TRBD2. Germline loops: CDR1 SGHAT, CDR2 FQNNGV. There are 15 residues in the CDR3. Trimming cost V 5 bases and J 3 bases; bases outside gene matches: 4. Written as DNA, the CDR3 is TGTGCCAGCAGCCAGACTAGCGGGAAAACAGATACGCAGTATTTT. Its protein is CASSQTSGKTDTQYF.

This clonotype was seen many times. This sequence joins TRBV12-3 or TRBV12-4 and TRBJ2-7; D possibly corresponds to TRBD2 (5 bases). Trimming shortened V by 3 bases and J by 2 bases, and 11 bases separated the two germline ends. CDR3 size: 14 residues. The CDR3 sequence is CASSLKRAAYEQYF. CDR3 sequence (DNA): TGTGCCAGCAGTTTGAAGAGGGCGGCCTACGAGCAGTACTTC.

The J gene is TRBJ1-6, the V gene TRBV5-1, with D maybe TRBD1 (6 bases). The V end was cut by 4 bases, the J end by 0 bases, with 17 bases between. CDR1 is SGHRS, CDR2 YFSETQ, per germline. The CDR3 contains 18 residues. The CDR3: CASSLRGGGGSYNSPLHF. For the CDR3, the DNA is TGCGCCAGCAGCCTACGAGGCGGGGGCGGCTCCTATAATTCACCCCTCCACTTT.

Ten or more counts support this clonotype. The chain is built from TRBV11-2 and TRBJ2-7; D gene unclear. Trimming stripped 2 bases from V and 0 bases from J, with 5 bases between. In germline, CDR1 is SGHAT, CDR2 FQNNGV. This CDR3 has 13 amino acids. CDR3 sequence reads: CASSLYSSYEQYF. The CDR3 region has the DNA TGTGCCAGCAGCTTATATAGCTCCTACGAGCAGTACTTC.

This clonotype showed up many times. The rearrangement uses TRBV7-8 and TRBJ2-1, with D perhaps TRBD2 (7 bases). Germline-derived CDR1 and CDR2 are SGHVS and FQNEAQ. V was cut by 0 bases and J by 5 bases, with 8 bases left in between. The CDR3 loop spans 14 amino acids. CDR3 nucleotides: TGTGCCAGCAGCTTAGCGGGGGGGCACAATGAGCAGTTCTTC. Translating gives CASSLAGGHNEQFF.

The V call is TRBV12-3 or TRBV12-4, the J call TRBJ2-3, with 9 bases matching TRBD2. V shed 4 bases and J 2 bases; nucleotides not matched to a gene: 4. CDR3 size: 15 residues. The CDR3 loop reads CASSSRGLATDTQYF. The CDR3, as DNA: TGTGCCAGCAGTTCGCGGGGACTAGCCACAGATACGCAGTATTTT.

The chain is built from TRBV27 and TRBJ2-6; TRBD1 matches 9 bases. The length of the CDR3 is 16 residues. Germline CDR1 reads MNHEY; CDR2 reads SMNVEV (reference sequence). With V trimmed by 6 bases and J by 2 bases, 5 bases remained unmatched. The CDR3 loop is CASSPDRGPGANVLTF. The CDR3, as DNA: TGTGCCAGCAGCCCGGACAGGGGCCCTGGGGCCAACGTCCTGACTTTC.